This is a list of T cell receptor beta chains from one sample in a study of blood T cell repertoires in COVID-19. The protocol was immunoSEQ multiplex PCR, while the TCRdb copy is restricted to in-frame clones and leaves out a portion. The sample shows roughly 53,000 clones, approximately 82% of them seen only once. Sequenced sample: peripheral blood. The receptor set was obtained from a human donor in a cohort sampled during active COVID-19. The CDR3 runs from the conserved cysteine through the conserved F or W. A D gene is named only where the DNA matches it firmly.

v_call	d_call	cdr3_aa
TRBV5-5	TRBD2	CASSFQGGRGGTKNIQYF
TRBV5-6	TRBD1	CASSFGTGAGELFF
TRBV30	.	CAWSVQIERYF
TRBV9	TRBD2	CASSLAGTTSYEQYF
TRBV6-5	TRBD1	CASSYKGTANTEAFF
TRBV2	.	CASKQTGGSRSPLHF
TRBV18	TRBD1	CASSLVGTGGDGYTF
TRBV3-1/TRBV3-2	.	CASSEGGDWSQPQHF
TRBV4-3	.	CASSQALSTFQPQHF
TRBV7-3	TRBD2	CASSLRGFANEQFF
TRBV5-5	TRBD2	CASSLTGTRNTGELFF